These T cell receptor beta chains were read from a single sample in a study of blood T cell repertoires in COVID-19. The table came from immunoSEQ multiplex PCR; TCRdb's copy has only in-frame clones and leaves some out. The profile covers about 140,000 clones, with 65% to 90% appearing a single time and about 8.4% taken by the ten largest. Sequencing was done on a sample of peripheral blood. Receptor source: an older woman with active or convalescent COVID-19. Both conserved end residues are part of each CDR3.

V gene: TRBV5-1
CDR3 length: 13
J gene: TRBJ1-1
CDR3 protein: CASRRAGNTEAFF

V gene: TRBV6-4
CDR3 length: 14
J gene: TRBJ1-2
CDR3 protein: CASSDHRQGYGYTF

V gene: TRBV27
CDR3 length: 14
J gene: TRBJ1-2
CDR3 protein: CASSTPGQGTGYTF

V gene: TRBV28
CDR3 length: 13
J gene: TRBJ1-4
CDR3 protein: CATIDRGPEKLFF

V gene: TRBV28
CDR3 length: 14
J gene: TRBJ2-7
CDR3 protein: CASSLLAGTYEQYF

V gene: TRBV18
CDR3 length: 16
J gene: TRBJ1-4
CDR3 protein: CASSPGSAATNEKLFF

V gene: TRBV3-1/TRBV3-2
CDR3 length: 15
J gene: TRBJ2-7
CDR3 protein: CASSQASGSGYEQYF

V gene: TRBV24-1
CDR3 length: 14
J gene: TRBJ2-2
CDR3 protein: CATSGGVYTGELFF

V gene: TRBV6-2/TRBV6-3
CDR3 length: 15
J gene: TRBJ2-7
CDR3 protein: CASSIRDSSSYEQYF

V gene: TRBV28
CDR3 length: 14
J gene: TRBJ1-1
CDR3 protein: CASSENRRNTEAFF

V gene: TRBV29-1
CDR3 length: 15
J gene: TRBJ1-5
CDR3 protein: CSVLDRGLGNQPQHF

V gene: TRBV6-1
CDR3 length: 16
J gene: TRBJ1-1
CDR3 protein: CASSDTGGQIMLEAFF

V gene: TRBV7-9
CDR3 length: 15
J gene: TRBJ2-5
CDR3 protein: CASSLATGSQETQYF

V gene: TRBV7-8
CDR3 length: 15
J gene: TRBJ1-2
CDR3 protein: CASSPRVLPRYGYTF

V gene: TRBV6-2/TRBV6-3
CDR3 length: 17
J gene: TRBJ2-1
CDR3 protein: CASSSLDGSSSYNEQFF

V gene: TRBV19
CDR3 length: 14
J gene: TRBJ1-5
CDR3 protein: CASGERGYNQPQHF

V gene: TRBV28
CDR3 length: 14
J gene: TRBJ2-7
CDR3 protein: CASSQIYRAYEQYF

V gene: TRBV11-2
CDR3 length: 17
J gene: TRBJ1-4
CDR3 protein: CASSFGFGTEHNEKLFF

V gene: TRBV6-1
CDR3 length: 15
J gene: TRBJ2-3
CDR3 protein: CASRDRRTGADTQYF

V gene: TRBV5-1
CDR3 length: 12
J gene: TRBJ2-7
CDR3 protein: CASTDRGYEQYF

V gene: TRBV19
CDR3 length: 16
J gene: TRBJ1-2
CDR3 protein: CASSIVVTGGNYGYTF

V gene: TRBV7-2
CDR3 length: 13
J gene: TRBJ1-1
CDR3 protein: CASSLNRDTEAFF

V gene: TRBV29-1
CDR3 length: 14
J gene: TRBJ2-2
CDR3 protein: CSVGARGNTGELFF

V gene: TRBV19
CDR3 length: 14
J gene: TRBJ1-2
CDR3 protein: CASSIERDGSGYTF

V gene: TRBV5-1
CDR3 length: 14
J gene: TRBJ1-4
CDR3 protein: CASRVEEGTEKLFF

V gene: TRBV19
CDR3 length: 13
J gene: TRBJ1-4
CDR3 protein: CASSAGPNEKLFF

V gene: TRBV6-1
CDR3 length: 14
J gene: TRBJ1-1
CDR3 protein: CASSEGRWATEAFF

V gene: TRBV10-2
CDR3 length: 15
J gene: TRBJ1-2
CDR3 protein: CASSDRPGHFYGYTF

V gene: TRBV30
CDR3 length: 11
J gene: TRBJ1-2
CDR3 protein: CAWSPGNGYTF

V gene: TRBV28
CDR3 length: 11
J gene: TRBJ2-7
CDR3 protein: CASSHQYEQYF

V gene: TRBV28
CDR3 length: 15
J gene: TRBJ1-2
CDR3 protein: CASSLERGRPYGYTF

V gene: TRBV27
CDR3 length: 12
J gene: TRBJ1-6
CDR3 protein: CASSSYNSPLHF

V gene: TRBV10-3
CDR3 length: 13
J gene: TRBJ1-2
CDR3 protein: CATGTVNYHGYTF

V gene: TRBV7-9
CDR3 length: 14
J gene: TRBJ2-2
CDR3 protein: CASSLGTGLRELFF

V gene: TRBV23-1
CDR3 length: 15
J gene: TRBJ1-1
CDR3 protein: CASSHLRALNTEAFF

V gene: TRBV5-1
CDR3 length: 14
J gene: TRBJ1-3
CDR3 protein: CASSGGGSGNTIYF

V gene: TRBV6-2/TRBV6-3
CDR3 length: 14
J gene: TRBJ1-1
CDR3 protein: CASSFTGGGTEAFF

V gene: TRBV28
CDR3 length: 11
J gene: TRBJ1-2
CDR3 protein: CASRQGFGYTF

V gene: TRBV24-1
CDR3 length: 12
J gene: TRBJ2-2
CDR3 protein: CATNSNTGELFF

V gene: TRBV7-2
CDR3 length: 14
J gene: TRBJ2-7
CDR3 protein: CASSSGTLLYEQYF

V gene: TRBV28
CDR3 length: 14
J gene: TRBJ1-2
CDR3 protein: CASWDRVDNYGYTF

V gene: TRBV28
CDR3 length: 15
J gene: TRBJ1-5
CDR3 protein: CASSDVSGMNQPQHF

V gene: TRBV19
CDR3 length: 15
J gene: TRBJ1-5
CDR3 protein: CASSRDRGVDQPQHF

V gene: TRBV4-1
CDR3 length: 16
J gene: TRBJ2-5
CDR3 protein: CASSSRDTSYQETQYF

V gene: TRBV7-2
CDR3 length: 16
J gene: TRBJ1-2
CDR3 protein: CASSSQNLRRRQGYTF

V gene: TRBV7-2
CDR3 length: 11
J gene: TRBJ1-2
CDR3 protein: CASSPPYGYTF

V gene: TRBV15
CDR3 length: 13
J gene: TRBJ1-2
CDR3 protein: CATSRDKTGPLTF

V gene: TRBV30
CDR3 length: 15
J gene: TRBJ2-2
CDR3 protein: CARRDRGRGTGELFF

V gene: TRBV30
CDR3 length: 14
J gene: TRBJ1-1
CDR3 protein: CAWTWGDRNTEAFF